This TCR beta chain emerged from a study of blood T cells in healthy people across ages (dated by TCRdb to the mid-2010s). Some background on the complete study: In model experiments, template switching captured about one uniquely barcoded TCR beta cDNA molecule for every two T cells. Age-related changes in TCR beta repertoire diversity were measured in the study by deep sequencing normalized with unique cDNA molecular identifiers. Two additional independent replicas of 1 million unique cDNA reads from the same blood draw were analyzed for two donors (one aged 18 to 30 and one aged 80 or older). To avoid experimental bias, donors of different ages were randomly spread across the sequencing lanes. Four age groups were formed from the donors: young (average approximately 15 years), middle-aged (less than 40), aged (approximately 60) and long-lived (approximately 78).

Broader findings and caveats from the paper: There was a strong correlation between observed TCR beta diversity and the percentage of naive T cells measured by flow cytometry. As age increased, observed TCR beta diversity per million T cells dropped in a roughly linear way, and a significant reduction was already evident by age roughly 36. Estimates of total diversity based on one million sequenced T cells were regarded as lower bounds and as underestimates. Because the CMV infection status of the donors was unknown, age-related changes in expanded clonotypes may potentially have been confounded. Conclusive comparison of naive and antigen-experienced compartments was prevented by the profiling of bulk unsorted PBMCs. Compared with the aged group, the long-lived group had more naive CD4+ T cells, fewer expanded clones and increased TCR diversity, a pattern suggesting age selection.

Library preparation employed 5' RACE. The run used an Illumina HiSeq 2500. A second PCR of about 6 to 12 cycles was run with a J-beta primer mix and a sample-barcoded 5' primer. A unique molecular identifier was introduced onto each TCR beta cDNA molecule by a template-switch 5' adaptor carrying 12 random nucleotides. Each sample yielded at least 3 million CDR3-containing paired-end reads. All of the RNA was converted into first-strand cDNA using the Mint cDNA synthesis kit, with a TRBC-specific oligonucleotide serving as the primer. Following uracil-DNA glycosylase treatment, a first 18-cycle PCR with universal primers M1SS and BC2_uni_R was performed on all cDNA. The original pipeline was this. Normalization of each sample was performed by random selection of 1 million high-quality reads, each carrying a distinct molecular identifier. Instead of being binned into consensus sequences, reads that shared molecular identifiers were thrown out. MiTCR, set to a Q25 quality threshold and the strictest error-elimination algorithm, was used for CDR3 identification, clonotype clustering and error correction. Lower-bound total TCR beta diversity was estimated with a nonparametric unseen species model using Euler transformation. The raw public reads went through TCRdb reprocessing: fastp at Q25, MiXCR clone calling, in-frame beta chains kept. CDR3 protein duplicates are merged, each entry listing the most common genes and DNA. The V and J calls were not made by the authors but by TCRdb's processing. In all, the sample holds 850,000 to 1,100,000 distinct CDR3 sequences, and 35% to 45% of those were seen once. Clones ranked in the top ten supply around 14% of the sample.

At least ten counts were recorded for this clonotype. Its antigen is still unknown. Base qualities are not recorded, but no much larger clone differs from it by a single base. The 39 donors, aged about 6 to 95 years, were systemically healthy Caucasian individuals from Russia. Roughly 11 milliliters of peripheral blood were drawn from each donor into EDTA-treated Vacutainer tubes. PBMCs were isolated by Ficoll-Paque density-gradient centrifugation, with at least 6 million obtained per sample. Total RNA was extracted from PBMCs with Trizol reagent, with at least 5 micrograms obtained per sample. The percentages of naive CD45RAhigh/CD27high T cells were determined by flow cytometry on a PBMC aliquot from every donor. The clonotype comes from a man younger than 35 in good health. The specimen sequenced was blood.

Read as DNA, the sequence is TGCAGCGCTGCGATCACCGGGGAGCTGTTTTTT. Translated, this is CSAAITGELFF. Recombination linked TRBV29-1 to TRBJ2-2; the D segment cannot be called with confidence. There are 11 amino acids in the CDR3, from cysteine to phenylalanine inclusive. Here the CDR3 DNA is all that survives: 33 bases in frame from base 1. V is shortened by 7 bases, J by 4 bases, and the region joining them spans 7 bases. As encoded in the germline V gene, CDR1 is SQVTM while CDR2 is ANQGSEA.